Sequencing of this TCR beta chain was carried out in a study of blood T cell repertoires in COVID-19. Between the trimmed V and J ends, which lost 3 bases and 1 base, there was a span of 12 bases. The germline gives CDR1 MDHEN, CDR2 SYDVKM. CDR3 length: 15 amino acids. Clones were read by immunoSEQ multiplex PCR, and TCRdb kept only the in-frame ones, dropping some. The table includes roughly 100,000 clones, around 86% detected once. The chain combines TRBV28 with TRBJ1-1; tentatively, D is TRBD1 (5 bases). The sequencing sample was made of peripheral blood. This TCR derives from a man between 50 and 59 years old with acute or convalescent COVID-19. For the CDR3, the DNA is TGTGCCAGCAGTTTGAGGCGGGGGTGGAACACTGAAGCTTTCTTT. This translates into CASSLRRGWNTEAFF.